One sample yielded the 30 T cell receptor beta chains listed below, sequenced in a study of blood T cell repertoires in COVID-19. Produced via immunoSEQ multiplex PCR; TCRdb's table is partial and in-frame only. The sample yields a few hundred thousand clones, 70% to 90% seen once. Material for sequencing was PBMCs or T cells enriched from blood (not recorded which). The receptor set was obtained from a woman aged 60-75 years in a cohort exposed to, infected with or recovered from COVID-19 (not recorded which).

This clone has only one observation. The CDR3 nucleotides are TGCGCCAGCAGGCGGACAGCAGATACGCAGTATTTT. Translating it yields CASRRTADTQYF. The chain links TRBV5-1 to TRBJ2-3, with D perhaps matching TRBD1 (6 bases). Per the germline V gene, CDR1 is SGHRS and CDR2 is YFSETQ. The CDR3 runs to 12 residues. V was trimmed by 5 bases and J by 4 bases, leaving 8 bases between them.

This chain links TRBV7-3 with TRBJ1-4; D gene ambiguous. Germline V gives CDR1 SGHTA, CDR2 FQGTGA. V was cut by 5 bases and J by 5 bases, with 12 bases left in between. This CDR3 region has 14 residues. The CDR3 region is CASSRGGPNEKLFF. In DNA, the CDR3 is TGTGCCAGCAGCCGAGGAGGACCAAATGAAAAACTGTTTTTT.

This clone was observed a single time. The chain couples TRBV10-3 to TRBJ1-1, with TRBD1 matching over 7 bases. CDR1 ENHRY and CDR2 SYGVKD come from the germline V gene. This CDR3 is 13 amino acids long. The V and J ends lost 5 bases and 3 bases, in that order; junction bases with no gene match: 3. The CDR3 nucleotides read TGTGCCATCAGTTTCGGACAGGACACTGAAGCTTTCTTT. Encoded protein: CAISFGQDTEAFF.

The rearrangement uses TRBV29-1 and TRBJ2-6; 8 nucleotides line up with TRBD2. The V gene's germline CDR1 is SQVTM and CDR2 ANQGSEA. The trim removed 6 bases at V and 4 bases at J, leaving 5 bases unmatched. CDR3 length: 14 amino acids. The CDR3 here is CSVGGDSGANVLTF. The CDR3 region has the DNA TGCAGCGTCGGGGGGGACTCCGGGGCCAACGTCCTGACTTTC.

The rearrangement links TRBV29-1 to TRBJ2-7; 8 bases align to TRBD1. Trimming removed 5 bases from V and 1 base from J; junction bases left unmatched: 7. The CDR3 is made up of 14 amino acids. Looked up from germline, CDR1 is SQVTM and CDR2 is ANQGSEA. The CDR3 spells CSVIWTGSSYEQYF. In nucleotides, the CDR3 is TGCAGCGTTATTTGGACAGGGAGTTCCTACGAGCAGTACTTC.

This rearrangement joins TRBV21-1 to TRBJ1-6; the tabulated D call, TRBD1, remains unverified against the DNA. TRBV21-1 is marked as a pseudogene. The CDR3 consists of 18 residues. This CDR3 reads CASSKVGNKTGYNSPLHF. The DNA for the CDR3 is TGTGCCAGCAGCAAAGTGGGAAACAAAACAGGGTATAATTCACCCCTCCACTTT.

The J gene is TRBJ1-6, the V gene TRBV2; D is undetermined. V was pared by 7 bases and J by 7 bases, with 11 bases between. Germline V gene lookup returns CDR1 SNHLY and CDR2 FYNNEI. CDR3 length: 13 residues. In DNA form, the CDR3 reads TGTGCCAGCAACCGGGAAGGCAATTCACCCCTCCACTTT. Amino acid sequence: CASNREGNSPLHF.

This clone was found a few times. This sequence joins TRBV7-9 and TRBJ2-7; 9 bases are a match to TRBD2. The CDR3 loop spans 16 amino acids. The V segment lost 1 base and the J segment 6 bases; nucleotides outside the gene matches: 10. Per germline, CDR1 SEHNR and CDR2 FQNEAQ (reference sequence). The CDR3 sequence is CASSLGGLAGRGEQYF. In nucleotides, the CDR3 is TGTGCCAGCAGCTTAGGGGGTCTAGCGGGACGGGGCGAGCAGTACTTC.

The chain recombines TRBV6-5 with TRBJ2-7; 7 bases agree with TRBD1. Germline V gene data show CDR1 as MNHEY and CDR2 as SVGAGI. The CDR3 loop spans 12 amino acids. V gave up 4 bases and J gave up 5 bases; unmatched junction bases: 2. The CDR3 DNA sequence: TGTGCCAGCAGTTCGACAGGGAACGAGCAGTACTTC. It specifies CASSSTGNEQYF.

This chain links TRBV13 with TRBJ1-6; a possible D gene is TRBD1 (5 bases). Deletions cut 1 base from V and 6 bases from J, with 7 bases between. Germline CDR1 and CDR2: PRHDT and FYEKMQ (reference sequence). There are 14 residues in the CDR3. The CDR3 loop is CASSLAGSNSPLHF. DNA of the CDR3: TGTGCCAGCAGCTTAGCAGGGTCTAATTCACCCCTCCACTTT.

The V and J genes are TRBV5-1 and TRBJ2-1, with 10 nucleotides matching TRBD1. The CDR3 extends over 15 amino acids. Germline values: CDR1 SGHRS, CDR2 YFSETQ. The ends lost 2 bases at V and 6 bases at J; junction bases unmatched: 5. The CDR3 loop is CASSFPGQGSNEQFF. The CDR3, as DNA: TGCGCCAGCAGCTTTCCGGGACAGGGGAGCAATGAGCAGTTCTTC.

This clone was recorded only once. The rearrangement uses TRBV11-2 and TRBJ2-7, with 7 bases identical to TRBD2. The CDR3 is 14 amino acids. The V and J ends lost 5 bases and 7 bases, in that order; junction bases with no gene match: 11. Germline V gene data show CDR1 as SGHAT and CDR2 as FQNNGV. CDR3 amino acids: CASSQGLGAREQYF. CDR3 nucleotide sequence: TGTGCCAGCAGCCAAGGACTAGGGGCGAGGGAGCAGTACTTC.

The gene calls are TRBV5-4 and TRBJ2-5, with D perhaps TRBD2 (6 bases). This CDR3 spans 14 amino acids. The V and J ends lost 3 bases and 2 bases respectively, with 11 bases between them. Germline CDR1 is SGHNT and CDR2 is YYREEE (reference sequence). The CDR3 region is CASSYSGWQETQYF. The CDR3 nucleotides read TGTGCCAGCAGCTATAGCGGTTGGCAAGAGACCCAGTACTTC.

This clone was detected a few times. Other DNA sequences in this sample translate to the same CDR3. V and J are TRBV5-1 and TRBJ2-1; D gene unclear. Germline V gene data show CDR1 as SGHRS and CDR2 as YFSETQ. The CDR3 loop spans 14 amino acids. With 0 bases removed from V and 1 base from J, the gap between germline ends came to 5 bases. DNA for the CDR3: TGCGCCAGCAGCTTGGACAGTTCCTACAATGAGCAGTTCTTC. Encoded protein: CASSLDSSYNEQFF.

CDR3 coding DNA: TGTGCCAGCAGCCAATCTCCAGGGCTTGAAGCTTTCTTT. Protein product: CASSQSPGLEAFF. V gene TRBV3-1 (or the pseudogene TRBV3-2) combines with J gene TRBJ1-1; D possibly corresponds to TRBD1 (5 bases). Between the trimmed V and J ends, which lost 2 bases and 7 bases, there was a span of 11 bases. This CDR3 comprises 13 residues. Looked up from germline, CDR1 is LGHDT and CDR2 is YNNKEL (reference sequence).

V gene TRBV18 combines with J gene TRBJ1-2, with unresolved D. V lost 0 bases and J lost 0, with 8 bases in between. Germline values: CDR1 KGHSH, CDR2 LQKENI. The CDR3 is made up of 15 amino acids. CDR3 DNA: TGTGCCAGCTCACCACCCCTCACAGCTAACTATGGCTACACCTTC. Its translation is CASSPPLTANYGYTF. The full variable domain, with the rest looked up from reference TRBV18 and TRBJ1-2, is NAGVMQNPRHLVRRRGQEARLRCSPMKGHSHVYWYRQLPEEGLKFMVYLQKENIIDESGMPKERFSAEFPKEGPSILRIQQVVRGDSAAYFCASSPPLTANYGYTFGSGTRLTVV.

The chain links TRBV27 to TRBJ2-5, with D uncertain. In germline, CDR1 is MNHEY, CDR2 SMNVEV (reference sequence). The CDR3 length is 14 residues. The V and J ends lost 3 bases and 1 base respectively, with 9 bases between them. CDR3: CASSFHTAQETQYF. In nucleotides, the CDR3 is TGTGCCAGCAGTTTTCACACAGCCCAAGAGACCCAGTACTTC.

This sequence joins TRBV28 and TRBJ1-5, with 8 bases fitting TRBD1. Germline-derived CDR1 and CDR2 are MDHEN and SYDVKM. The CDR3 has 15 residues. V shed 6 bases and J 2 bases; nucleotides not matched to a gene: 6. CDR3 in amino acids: CASSGPGQGNQPQHF. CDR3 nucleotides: TGTGCCAGCAGCGGCCCGGGACAGGGCAATCAGCCCCAGCATTTT. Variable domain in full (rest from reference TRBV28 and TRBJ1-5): DVKVTQSSRYLVKRTGEKVFLECVQDMDHENMFWYRQDPGLGLRLIYFSYDVKMKEKGDIPEGYSVSREKKERFSLILESASTNQTSMYLCASSGPGQGNQPQHFGDGTRLSIL.

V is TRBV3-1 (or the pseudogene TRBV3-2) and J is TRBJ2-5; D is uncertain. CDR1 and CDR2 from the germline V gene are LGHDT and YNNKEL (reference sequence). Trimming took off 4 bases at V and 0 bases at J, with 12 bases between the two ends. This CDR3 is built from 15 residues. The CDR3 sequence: CASSRWSVNQETQYF. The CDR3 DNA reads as TGTGCCAGCAGCCGCTGGTCGGTTAACCAAGAGACCCAGTACTTC.

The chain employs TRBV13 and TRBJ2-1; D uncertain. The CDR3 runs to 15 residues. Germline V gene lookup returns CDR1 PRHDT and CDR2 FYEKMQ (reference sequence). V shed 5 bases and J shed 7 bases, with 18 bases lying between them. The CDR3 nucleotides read TGTGCCAGCAGCCCAAAGGAGAGTGGTCGGAATGAGCAGTTCTTC. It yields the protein CASSPKESGRNEQFF. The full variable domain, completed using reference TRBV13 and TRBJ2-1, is AAGVIQSPRHLIKEKRETATLKCYPIPRHDTVYWYQQGPGQDPQFLISFYEKMQSDKGSIPDRFSAQQFSDYHSELNMSSLELGDSALYFCASSPKESGRNEQFFGPGTRLTVL.

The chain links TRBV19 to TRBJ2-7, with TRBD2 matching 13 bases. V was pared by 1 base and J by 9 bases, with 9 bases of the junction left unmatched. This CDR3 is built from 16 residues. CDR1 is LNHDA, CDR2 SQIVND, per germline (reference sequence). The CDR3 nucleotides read TGTGCCAGTAGTATAGGGAGACTAGCGGGAGGAACGGTGCAGTACTTC. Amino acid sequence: CASSIGRLAGGTVQYF.

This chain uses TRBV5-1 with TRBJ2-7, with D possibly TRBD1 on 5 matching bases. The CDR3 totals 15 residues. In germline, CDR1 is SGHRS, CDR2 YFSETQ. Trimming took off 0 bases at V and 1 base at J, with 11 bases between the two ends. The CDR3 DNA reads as TGCGCCAGCAGCTTGGTCACATCAGGGTCCTACGAGCAGTACTTC. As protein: CASSLVTSGSYEQYF.

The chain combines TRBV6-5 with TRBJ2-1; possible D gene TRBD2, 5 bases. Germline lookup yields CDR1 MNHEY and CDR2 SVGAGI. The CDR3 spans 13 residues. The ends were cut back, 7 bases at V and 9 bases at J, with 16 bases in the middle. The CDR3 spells CASTKLDSVEQFF. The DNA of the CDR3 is TGTGCCAGCACAAAACTAGATTCAGTTGAGCAGTTCTTC.

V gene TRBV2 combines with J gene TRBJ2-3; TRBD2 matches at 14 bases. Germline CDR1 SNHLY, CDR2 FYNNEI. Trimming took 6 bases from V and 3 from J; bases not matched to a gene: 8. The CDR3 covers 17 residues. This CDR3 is CASRKGTSGSRTDTQYF. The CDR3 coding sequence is TGTGCCAGCAGGAAGGGGACTAGCGGGAGTCGTACAGATACGCAGTATTTT. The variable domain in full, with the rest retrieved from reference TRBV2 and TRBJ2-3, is EPEVTQTPSHQVTQMGQEVILRCVPISNHLYFYWYRQILGQKVEFLVSFYNNEISEKSEIFDDQFSVERPDGSNFTLKIRSTKLEDSAMYFCASRKGTSGSRTDTQYFGPGTRLTVL.

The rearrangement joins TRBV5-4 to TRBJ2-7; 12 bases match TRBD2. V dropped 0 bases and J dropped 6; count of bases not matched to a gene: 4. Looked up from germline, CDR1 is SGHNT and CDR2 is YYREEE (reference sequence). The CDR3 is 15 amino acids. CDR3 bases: TGTGCCAGCAGCTTGGGACTAGCGGGAGCCACCGAGCAGTACTTC. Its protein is CASSLGLAGATEQYF.

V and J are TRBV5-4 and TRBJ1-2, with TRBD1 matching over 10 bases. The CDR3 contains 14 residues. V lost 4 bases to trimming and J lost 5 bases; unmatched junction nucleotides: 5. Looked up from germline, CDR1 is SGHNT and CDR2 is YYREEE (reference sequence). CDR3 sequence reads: CASSTRDRGYGYTF. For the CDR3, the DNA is TGTGCCAGCAGCACCCGGGACAGGGGTTATGGCTACACCTTC.

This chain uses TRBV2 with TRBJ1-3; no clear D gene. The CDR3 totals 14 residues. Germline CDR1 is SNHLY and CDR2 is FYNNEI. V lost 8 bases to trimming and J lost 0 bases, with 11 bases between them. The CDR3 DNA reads TGTGCCAGCCTTGAGTTTAGCTCTGGAAACACCATATATTTT. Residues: CASLEFSSGNTIYF. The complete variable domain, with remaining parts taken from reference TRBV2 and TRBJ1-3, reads EPEVTQTPSHQVTQMGQEVILRCVPISNHLYFYWYRQILGQKVEFLVSFYNNEISEKSEIFDDQFSVERPDGSNFTLKIRSTKLEDSAMYFCASLEFSSGNTIYFGEGSWLTVV.

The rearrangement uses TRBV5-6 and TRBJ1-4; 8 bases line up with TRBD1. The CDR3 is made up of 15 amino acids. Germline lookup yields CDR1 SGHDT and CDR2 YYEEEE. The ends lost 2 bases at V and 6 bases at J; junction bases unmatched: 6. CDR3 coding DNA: TGTGCCAGCAGCTTCAGGGGGCGCCTAGATGAAAAACTGTTTTTT. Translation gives CASSFRGRLDEKLFF.

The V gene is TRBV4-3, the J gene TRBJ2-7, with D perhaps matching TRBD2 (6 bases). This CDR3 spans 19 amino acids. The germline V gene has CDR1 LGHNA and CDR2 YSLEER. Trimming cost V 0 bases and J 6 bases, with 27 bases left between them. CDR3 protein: CASSQDPPGPGLLVVEQYF. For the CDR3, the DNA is TGCGCCAGCAGCCAAGATCCGCCGGGACCGGGACTTCTTGTAGTCGAGCAGTACTTC.

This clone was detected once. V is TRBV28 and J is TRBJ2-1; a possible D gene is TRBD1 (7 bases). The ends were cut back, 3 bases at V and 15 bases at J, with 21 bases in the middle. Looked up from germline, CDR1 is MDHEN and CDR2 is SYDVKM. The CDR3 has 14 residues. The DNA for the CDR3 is TGTGCCAGCAGTTTTCGGGCTGGAGGGGGCCGGCGGTTCTTC. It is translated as CASSFRAGGGRRFF. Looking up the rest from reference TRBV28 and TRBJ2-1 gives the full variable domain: DVKVTQSSRYLVKRTGEKVFLECVQDMDHENMFWYRQDPGLGLRLIYFSYDVKMKEKGDIPEGYSVSREKKERFSLILESASTNQTSMYLCASSFRAGGGRRFFGPGTRLTVL.